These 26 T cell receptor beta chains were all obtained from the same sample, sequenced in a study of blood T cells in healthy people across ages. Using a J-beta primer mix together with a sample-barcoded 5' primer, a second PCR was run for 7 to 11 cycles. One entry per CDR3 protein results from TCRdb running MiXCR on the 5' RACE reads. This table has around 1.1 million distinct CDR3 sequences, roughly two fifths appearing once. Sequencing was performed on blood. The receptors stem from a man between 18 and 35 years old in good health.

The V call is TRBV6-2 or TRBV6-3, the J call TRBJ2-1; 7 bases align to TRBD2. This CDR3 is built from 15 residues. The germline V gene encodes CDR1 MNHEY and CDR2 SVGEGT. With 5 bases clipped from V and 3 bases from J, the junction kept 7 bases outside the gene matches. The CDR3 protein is CASSTRLAFYNEQFF. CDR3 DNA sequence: TGTGCCAGCAGTACCCGACTAGCTTTCTACAATGAGCAGTTCTTC.

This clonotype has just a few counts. CDR3 DNA: TGTGCCAGCAGGCCAGGGACGGGCAGCTCCGAAGCTTTCTTT. Its translation: CASRPGTGSSEAFF. This sequence joins TRBV27 and TRBJ1-1; D is perhaps TRBD1 (5 bases). The CDR3 extends over 14 amino acids. CDR1 is MNHEY and CDR2 is SMNVEV in the germline V gene (reference sequence). Trimming took off 6 bases at V and 8 bases at J, with 19 bases between the two ends.

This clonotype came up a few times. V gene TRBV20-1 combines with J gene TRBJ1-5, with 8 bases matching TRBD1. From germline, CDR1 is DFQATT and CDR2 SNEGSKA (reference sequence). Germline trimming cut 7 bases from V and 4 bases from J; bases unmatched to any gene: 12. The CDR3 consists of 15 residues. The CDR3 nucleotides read TGCAGTGTTCACACCACAGGGGGTGGTAATCAGCCCCAGCATTTT. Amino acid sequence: CSVHTTGGGNQPQHF.

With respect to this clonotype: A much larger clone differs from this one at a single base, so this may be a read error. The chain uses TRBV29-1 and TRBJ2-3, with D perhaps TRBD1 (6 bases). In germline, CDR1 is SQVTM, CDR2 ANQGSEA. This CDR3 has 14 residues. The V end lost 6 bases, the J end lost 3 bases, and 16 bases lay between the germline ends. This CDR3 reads CSVRLGTTTDTQYF. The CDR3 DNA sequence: TGCAGCGTCCGACTCGGGACAACTACAGATACGCAGTATTTT.

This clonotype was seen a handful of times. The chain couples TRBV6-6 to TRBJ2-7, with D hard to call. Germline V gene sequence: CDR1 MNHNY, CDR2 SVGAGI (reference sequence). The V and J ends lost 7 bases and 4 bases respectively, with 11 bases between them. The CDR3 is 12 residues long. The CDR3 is CASKDRIYEQYF. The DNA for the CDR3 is TGTGCCAGCAAGGATCGAATTTACGAGCAGTACTTC.

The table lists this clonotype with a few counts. The CDR3 here is CAISDGPDTQYF. As DNA, the CDR3 is TGTGCCATCAGTGACGGACCGGATACGCAGTATTTT. The V call is TRBV10-3, the J call TRBJ2-3, with unresolved D. There are 12 residues in the CDR3. CDR1 and CDR2 from the germline V gene are ENHRY and SYGVKD. With 3 bases removed from V and 6 bases from J, the gap between germline ends came to 7 bases.

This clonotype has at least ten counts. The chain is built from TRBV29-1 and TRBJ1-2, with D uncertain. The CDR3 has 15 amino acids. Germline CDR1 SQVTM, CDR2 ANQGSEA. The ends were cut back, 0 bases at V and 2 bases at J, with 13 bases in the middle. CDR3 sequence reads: CSVEDQSTYNYGYTF. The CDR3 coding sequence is TGCAGCGTTGAAGATCAAAGTACTTACAACTATGGCTACACCTTC.

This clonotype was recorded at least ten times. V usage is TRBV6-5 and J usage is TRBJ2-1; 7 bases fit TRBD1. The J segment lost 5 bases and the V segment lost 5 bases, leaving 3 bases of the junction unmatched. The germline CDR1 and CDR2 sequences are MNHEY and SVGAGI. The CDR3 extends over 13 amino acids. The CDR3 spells CASSKGTDNEQFF. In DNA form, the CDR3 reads TGTGCCAGCAGTAAAGGGACAGACAATGAGCAGTTCTTC.

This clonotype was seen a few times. The CDR3 loop is CASLGGLARTDTQYF. The DNA of the CDR3 is TGTGCCAGCCTAGGCGGGCTAGCGAGGACAGATACGCAGTATTTT. The gene calls are TRBV28 and TRBJ2-3; D may be TRBD2 (6 bases). CDR1 is MDHEN, CDR2 SYDVKM, per germline. CDR3 length equals 15 residues. The V and J ends lost 8 bases and 3 bases respectively, with 18 bases between them.

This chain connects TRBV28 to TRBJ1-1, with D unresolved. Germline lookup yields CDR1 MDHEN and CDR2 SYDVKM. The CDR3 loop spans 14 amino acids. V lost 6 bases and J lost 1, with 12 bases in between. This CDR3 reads CASSPPNRNTEAFF. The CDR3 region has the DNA TGTGCCAGCAGCCCCCCTAACAGGAACACTGAAGCTTTCTTT.

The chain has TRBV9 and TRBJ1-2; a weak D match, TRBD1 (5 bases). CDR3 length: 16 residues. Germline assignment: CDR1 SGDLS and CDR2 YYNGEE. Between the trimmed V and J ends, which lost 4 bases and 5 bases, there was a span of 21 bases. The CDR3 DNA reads TGTGCCAGCAGCCCCAGGGAACGGCTTGTGGGGTATGGCTACACCTTC. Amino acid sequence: CASSPRERLVGYGYTF.

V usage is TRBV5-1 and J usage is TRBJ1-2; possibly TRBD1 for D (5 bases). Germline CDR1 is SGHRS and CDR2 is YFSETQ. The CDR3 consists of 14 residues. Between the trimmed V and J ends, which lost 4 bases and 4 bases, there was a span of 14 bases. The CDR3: CASSVSQGSYGYTF. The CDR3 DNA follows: TGCGCCAGCAGCGTGAGCCAGGGAAGCTATGGCTACACCTTC.

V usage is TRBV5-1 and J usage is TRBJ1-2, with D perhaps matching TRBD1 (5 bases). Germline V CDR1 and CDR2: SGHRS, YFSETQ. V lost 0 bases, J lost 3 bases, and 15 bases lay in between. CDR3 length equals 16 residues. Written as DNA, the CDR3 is TGCGCCAGCAGCTTGGATTCAGGGTTGGATGACTATGGCTACACCTTC. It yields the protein CASSLDSGLDDYGYTF.

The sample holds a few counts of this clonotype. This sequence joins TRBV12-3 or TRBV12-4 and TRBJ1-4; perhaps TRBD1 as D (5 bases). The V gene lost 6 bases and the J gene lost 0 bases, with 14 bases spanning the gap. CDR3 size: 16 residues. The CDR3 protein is CASSPRDGATNEKLFF. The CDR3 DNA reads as TGTGCCAGCAGCCCCCGGGACGGTGCAACTAATGAAAAACTGTTTTTT.

The CDR3 nucleotides read TGCAGTGCCCCGTATCCGATCACAGATACGCAGTATTTT. This sequence encodes CSAPYPITDTQYF. V gene TRBV20-1 combines with J gene TRBJ2-3; D ambiguous. The germline V and J ends were trimmed by 6 bases and 2 bases, with 12 bases remaining between them. Per the germline V gene, CDR1 is DFQATT and CDR2 is SNEGSKA (reference sequence). The CDR3 has 13 amino acids.

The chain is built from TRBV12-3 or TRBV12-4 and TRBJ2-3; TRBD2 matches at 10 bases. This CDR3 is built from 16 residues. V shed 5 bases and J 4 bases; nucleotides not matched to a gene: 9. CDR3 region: CASSTLSGGWADTQYF. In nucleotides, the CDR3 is TGTGCCAGCAGTACCCTTAGCGGGGGGTGGGCAGATACGCAGTATTTT.

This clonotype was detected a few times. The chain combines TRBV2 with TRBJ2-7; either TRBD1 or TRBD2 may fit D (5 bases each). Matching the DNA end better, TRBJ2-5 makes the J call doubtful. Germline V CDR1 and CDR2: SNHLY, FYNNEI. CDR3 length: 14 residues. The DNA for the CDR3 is TGTGCCAGCAGTGCCCTCTGGGACGGAGAGACCCAGTACTTC. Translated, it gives CASSALWDGETQYF.

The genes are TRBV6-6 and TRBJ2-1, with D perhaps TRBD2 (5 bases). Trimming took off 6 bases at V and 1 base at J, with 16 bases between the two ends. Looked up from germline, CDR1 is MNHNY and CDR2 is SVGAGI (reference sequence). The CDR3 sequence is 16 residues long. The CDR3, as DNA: TGTGCCAGCAGGACCCTCAAAGGAGGTTCCTACAATGAGCAGTTCTTC. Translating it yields CASRTLKGGSYNEQFF.

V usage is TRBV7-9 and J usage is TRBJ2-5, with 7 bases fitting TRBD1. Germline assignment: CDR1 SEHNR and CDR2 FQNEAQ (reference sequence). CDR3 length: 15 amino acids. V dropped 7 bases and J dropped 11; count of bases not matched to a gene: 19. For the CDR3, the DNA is TGTGCCAGCATCCAGAACTACAGGGGTGGCGATGAGCAGTACTTC. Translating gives CASIQNYRGGDEQYF.

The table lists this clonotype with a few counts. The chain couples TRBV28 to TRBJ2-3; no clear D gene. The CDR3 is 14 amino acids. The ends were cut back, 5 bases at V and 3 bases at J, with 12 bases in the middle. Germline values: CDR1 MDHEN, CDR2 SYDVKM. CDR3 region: CASSPPGSTDTQYF. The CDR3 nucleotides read TGTGCCAGCAGTCCGCCGGGTTCTACAGATACGCAGTATTTT.

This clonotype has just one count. The CDR3 DNA reads as TGTGCCAGCAGCCAAGAGCCTACCTTCACAGATACGCAGTATTTT. Its translation: CASSQEPTFTDTQYF. V is TRBV3-1 and J is TRBJ2-3; D remains unclear. Germline CDR1 LGHDT, CDR2 YNNKEL (reference sequence). CDR3 length: 15 amino acids. Trimming removed 0 bases at V and 2 bases at J, with 9 bases between.

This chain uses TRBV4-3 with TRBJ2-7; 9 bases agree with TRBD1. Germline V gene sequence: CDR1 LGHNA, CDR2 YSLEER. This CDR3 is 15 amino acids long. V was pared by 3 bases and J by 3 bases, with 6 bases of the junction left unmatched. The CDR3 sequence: CASSQGGTGSYEQYF. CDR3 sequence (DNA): TGCGCCAGCAGCCAGGGAGGGACAGGGAGCTACGAGCAGTACTTC.

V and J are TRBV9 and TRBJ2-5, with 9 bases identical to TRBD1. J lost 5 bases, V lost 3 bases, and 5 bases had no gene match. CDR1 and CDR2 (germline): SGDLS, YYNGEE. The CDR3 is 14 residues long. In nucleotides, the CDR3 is TGTGCCAGCAGCGACGGGACAGGGCTTGAGACCCAGTACTTC. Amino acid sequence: CASSDGTGLETQYF.

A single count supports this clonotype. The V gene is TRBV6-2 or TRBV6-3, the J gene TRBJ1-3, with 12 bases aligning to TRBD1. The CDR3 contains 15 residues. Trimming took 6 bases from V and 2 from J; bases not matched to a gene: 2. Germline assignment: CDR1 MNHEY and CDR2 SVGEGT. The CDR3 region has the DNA TGTGCCAGCAGCGGGACAGGGGGCACTGGAAACACCATATATTTT. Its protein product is CASSGTGGTGNTIYF.

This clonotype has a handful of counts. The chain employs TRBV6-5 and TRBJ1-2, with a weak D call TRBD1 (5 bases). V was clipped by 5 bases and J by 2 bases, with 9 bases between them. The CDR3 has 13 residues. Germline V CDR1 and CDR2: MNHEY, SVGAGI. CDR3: CASSTGKNYGYTF. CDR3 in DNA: TGTGCCAGCAGTACAGGAAAAAACTATGGCTACACCTTC.

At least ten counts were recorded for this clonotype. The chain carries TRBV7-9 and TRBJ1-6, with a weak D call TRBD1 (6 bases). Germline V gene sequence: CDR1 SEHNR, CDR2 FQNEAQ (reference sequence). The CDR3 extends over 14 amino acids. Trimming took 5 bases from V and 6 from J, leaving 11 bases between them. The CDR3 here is CASSRTEPNSPLHF. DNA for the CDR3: TGTGCCAGCAGCCGGACAGAGCCTAATTCACCCCTCCACTTT. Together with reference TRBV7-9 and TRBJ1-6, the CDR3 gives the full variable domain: DTGVSQNPRHKITKRGQNVTFRCDPISEHNRLYWYRQTLGQGPEFLTYFQNEAQLEKSRLLSDRFSAERPKGSFSTLEIQRTEQGDSAMYLCASSRTEPNSPLHFGNGTRLTVT.